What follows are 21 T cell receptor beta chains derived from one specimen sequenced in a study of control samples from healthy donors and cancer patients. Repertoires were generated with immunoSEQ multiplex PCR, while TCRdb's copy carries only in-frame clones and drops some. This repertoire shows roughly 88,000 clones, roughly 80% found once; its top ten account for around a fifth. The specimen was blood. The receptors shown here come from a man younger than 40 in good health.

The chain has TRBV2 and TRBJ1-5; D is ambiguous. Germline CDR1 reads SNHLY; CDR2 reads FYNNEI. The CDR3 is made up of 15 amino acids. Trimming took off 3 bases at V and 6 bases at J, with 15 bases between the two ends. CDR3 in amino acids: CASSDYPLAGQPQHF. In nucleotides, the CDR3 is TGTGCCAGCAGTGATTACCCCCTGGCAGGTCAGCCCCAGCATTTT.

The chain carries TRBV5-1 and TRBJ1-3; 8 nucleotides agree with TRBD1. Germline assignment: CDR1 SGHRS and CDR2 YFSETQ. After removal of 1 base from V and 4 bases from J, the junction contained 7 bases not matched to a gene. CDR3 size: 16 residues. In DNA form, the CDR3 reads TGCGCCAGCAGCTTGAACCAGGGGGCAAAAGGAAACACCATATATTTT. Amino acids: CASSLNQGAKGNTIYF.

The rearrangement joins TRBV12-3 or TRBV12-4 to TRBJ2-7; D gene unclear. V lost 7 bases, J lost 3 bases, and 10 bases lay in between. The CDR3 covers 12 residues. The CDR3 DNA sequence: TGTGCCAGCACATATACGAACTACGAGCAGTACTTC. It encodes CASTYTNYEQYF.

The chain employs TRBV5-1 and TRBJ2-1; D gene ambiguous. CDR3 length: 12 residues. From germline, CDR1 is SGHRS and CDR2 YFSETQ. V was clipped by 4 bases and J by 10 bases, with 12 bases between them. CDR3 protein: CASSRKASEQFF. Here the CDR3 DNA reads TGCGCCAGCAGCCGAAAAGCCAGCGAGCAGTTCTTC.

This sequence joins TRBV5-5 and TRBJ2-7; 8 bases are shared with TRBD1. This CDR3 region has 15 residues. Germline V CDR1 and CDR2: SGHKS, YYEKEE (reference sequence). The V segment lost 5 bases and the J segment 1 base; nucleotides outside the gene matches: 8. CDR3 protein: CASRRTGQASYEQYF. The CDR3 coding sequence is TGTGCCAGCAGACGGACGGGACAGGCATCCTACGAGCAGTACTTC.

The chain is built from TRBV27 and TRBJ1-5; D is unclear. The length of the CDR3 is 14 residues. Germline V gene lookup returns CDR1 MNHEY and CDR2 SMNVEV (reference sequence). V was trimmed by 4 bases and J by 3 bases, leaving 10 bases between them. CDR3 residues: CASSSEGNNQPQHF. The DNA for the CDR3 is TGTGCCAGCAGTTCCGAGGGAAACAATCAGCCCCAGCATTTT.

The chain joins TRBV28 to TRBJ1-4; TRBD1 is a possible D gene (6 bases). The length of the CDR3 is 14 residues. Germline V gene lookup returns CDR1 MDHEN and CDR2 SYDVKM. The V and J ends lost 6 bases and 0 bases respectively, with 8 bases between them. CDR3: CASRQGSTNEKLFF. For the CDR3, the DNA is TGTGCCAGCAGGCAGGGGTCAACTAATGAAAAACTGTTTTTT.

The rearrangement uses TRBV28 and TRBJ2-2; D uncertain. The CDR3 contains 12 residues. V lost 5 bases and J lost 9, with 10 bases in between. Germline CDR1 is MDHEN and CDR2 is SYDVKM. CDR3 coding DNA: TGTGCCAGCAGTAAGACTCCCAGGGAGCTGTTTTTT. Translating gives CASSKTPRELFF.

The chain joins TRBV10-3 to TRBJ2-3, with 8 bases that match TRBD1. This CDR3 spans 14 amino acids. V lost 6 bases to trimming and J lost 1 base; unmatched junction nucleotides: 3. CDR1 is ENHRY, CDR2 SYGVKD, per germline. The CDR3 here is CAISPGQGTDTQYF. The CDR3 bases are TGTGCCATCAGCCCGGGACAGGGCACAGATACGCAGTATTTT.

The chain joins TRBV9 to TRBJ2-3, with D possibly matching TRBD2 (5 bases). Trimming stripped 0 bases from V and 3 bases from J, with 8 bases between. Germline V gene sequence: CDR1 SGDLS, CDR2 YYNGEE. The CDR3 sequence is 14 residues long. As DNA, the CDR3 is TGTGCCAGCAGCGTAGCGGGATGGACAGATACGCAGTATTTT. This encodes CASSVAGWTDTQYF.

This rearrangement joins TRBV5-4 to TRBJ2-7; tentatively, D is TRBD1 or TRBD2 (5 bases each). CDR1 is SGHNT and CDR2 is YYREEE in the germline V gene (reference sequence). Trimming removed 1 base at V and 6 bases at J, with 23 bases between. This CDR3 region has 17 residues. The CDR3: CASSLNRGVNVAGEQYF. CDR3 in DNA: TGTGCCAGCAGCTTGAATAGGGGCGTGAACGTGGCGGGCGAGCAGTACTTC.

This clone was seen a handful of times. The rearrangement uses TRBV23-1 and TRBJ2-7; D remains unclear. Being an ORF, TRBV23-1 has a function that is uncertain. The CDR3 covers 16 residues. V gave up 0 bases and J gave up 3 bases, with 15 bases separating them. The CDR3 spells CASSQSRPRAIYEQYF. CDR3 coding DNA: TGCGCCAGCAGTCAATCGAGACCCCGGGCCATCTACGAGCAGTACTTC.

CDR3 bases: TGTGCCAGTATCTCATCTGGGGGTAGTGGAAACACCATATATTTT. Protein: CASISSGGSGNTIYF. This chain joins TRBV19 and TRBJ1-3, with D possibly being TRBD1 (5 bases). The germline V gene encodes CDR1 LNHDA and CDR2 SQIVND (reference sequence). This CDR3 comprises 15 residues. The V end lost 7 bases, the J end lost 3 bases, and 16 bases lay between the germline ends.

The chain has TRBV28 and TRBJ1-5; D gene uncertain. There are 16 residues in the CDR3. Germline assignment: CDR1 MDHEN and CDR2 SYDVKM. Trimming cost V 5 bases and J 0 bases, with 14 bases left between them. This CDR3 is CASSPQTFISNQPQHF. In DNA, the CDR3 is TGTGCCAGCAGTCCTCAGACATTCATTAGCAATCAGCCCCAGCATTTT.

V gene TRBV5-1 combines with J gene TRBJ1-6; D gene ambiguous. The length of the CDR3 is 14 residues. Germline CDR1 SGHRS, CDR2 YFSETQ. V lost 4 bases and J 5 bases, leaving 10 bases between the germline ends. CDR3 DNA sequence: TGCGCCAGCAGCCGTTCTGGGAATAATTCACCCCTCCACTTT. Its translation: CASSRSGNNSPLHF.

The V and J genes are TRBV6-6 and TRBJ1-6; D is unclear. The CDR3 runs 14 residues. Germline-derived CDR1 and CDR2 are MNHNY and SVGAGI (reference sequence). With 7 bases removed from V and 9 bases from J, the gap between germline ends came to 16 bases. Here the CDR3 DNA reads TGTGCCAGCACCTCAGACTTATTAGGTTCACCCCTCCACTTT. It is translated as CASTSDLLGSPLHF.

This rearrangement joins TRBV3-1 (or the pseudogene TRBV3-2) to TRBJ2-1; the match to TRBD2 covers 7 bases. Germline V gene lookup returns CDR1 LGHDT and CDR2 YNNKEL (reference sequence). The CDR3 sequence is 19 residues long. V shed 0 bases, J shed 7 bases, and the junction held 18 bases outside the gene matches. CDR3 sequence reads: CASSQEGLGAGIFYNEQFF. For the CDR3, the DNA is TGTGCCAGCAGCCAAGAAGGATTGGGAGCGGGGATCTTTTATAATGAGCAGTTCTTC.

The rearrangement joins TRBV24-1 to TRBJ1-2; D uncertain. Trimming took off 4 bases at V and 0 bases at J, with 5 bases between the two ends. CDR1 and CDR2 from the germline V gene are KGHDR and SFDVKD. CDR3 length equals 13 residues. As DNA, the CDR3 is TGTGCCACCAGTGACAGCTCTAACTATGGCTACACCTTC. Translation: CATSDSSNYGYTF.

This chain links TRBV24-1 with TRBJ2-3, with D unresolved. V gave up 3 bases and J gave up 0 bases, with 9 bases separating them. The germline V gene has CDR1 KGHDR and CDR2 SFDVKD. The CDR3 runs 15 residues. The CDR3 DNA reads TGTGCCACCAGTGATGCTCATGTTAGCACAGATACGCAGTATTTT. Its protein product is CATSDAHVSTDTQYF.

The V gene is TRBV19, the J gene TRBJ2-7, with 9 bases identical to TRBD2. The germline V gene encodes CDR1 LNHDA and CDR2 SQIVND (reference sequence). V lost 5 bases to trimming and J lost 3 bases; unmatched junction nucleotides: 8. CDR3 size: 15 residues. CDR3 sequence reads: CASSPRTSVNYEQYF. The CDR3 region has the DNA TGTGCCAGTAGTCCCCGGACTAGCGTGAACTACGAGCAGTACTTC.

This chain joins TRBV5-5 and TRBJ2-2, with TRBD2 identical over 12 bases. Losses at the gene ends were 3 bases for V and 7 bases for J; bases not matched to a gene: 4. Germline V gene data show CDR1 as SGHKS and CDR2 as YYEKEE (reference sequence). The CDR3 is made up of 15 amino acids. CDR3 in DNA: TGTGCCAGCAGCTACAGGACTAGCGGGGACGGGGAGCTGTTTTTT. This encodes CASSYRTSGDGELFF.